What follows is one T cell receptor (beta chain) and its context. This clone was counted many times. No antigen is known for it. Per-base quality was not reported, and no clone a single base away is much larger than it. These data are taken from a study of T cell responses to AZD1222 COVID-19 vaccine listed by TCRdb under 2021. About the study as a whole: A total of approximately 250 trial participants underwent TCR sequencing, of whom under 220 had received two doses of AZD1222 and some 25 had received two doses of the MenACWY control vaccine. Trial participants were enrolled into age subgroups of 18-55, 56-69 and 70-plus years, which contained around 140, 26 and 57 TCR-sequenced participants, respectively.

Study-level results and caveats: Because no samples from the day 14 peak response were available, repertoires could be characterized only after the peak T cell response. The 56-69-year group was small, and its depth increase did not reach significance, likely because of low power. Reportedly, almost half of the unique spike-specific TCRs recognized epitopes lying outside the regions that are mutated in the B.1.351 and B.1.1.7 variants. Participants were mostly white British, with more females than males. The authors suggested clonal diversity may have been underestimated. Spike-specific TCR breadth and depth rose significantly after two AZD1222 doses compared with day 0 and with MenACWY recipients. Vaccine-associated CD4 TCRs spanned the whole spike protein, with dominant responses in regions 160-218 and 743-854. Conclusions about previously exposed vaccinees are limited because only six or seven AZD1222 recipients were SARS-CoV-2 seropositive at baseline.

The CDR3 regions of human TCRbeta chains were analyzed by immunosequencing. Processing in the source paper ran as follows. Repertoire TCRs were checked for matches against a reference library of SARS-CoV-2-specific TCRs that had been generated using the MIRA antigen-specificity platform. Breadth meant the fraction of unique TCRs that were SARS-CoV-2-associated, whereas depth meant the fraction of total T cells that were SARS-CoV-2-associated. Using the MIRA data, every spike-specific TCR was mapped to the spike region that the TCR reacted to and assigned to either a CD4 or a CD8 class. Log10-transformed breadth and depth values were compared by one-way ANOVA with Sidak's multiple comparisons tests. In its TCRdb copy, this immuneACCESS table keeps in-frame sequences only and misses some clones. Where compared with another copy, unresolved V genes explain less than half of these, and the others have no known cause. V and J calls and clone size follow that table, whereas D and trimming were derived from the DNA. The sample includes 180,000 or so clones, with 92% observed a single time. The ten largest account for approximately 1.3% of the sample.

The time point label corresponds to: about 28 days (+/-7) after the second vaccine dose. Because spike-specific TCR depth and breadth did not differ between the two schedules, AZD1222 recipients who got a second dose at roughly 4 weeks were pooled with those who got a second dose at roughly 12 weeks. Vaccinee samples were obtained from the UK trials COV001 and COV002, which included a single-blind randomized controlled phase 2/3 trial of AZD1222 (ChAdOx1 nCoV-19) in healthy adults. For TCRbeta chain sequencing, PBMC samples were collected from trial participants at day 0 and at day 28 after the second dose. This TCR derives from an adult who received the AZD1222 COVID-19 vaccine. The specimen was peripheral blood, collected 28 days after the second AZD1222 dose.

The DNA is TGCAGTGCTAGTGGGGAGGACTATGGCTACACCTTC. The translation is CSASGEDYGYTF. This sequence uses TRBV20-1 and TRBJ1-2; the D gene identity is not certain. The V and J ends are trimmed by 3 bases and 3 bases, leaving 8 bases between them. Including the terminal cysteine and phenylalanine, the CDR3 comprises 12 residues. The entry retains the CDR3 DNA only, 36 bases that are in frame from base 1. CDR1 and CDR2 were assigned from the germline V gene (reference sequence) as DFQATT and SNEGSKA.